Following are 18 T cell receptor beta chains from one sample sequenced in a study of T-cell memory formation after mild COVID-19. MiXCR, applied by TCRdb to the 5' RACE reads, yields one record per CDR3 protein. Counted here are about 200,000 distinct CDR3 sequences, 9% to 10% occurring once; the ten biggest clones make up 3% to 4%. The specimen was PBMCs or a T cell subset sorted from them (not recorded which). The receptors come from a man aged 18 to 29 who had mild COVID-19 (a few samples of this study predate the infection). Cell type and time point are not known.

The table lists this clonotype with a few counts. The chain has TRBV20-1 and TRBJ1-6; 7 bases fit TRBD1. The CDR3 is made up of 14 amino acids. Germline V lookup: CDR1 DFQATT, CDR2 SNEGSKA (reference sequence). V gave up 0 bases and J gave up 7 bases; unmatched junction bases: 3. The CDR3 coding sequence is TGCAGTGCTAGAGATAACAGGGGAAATTCACCCCTCCACTTT. Translating gives CSARDNRGNSPLHF.

This clonotype was seen many times. The chain recombines TRBV20-1 with TRBJ1-5; possible D gene TRBD1, 6 bases. V gave up 1 base and J gave up 4 bases, with 11 bases separating them. Germline CDR1 is DFQATT and CDR2 is SNEGSKA (reference sequence). CDR3 length: 14 residues. The CDR3 loop reads CSARVGAVNQPQHF. In DNA form, the CDR3 reads TGCAGTGCTAGAGTGGGGGCCGTTAATCAGCCCCAGCATTTT.

This clonotype showed up just a few times. This chain connects TRBV6-6 to TRBJ1-6; D gene uncertain. CDR3 length equals 13 residues. The V and J ends lost 1 base and 14 bases respectively, with 12 bases between them. Per germline, CDR1 MNHNY and CDR2 SVGAGI (reference sequence). CDR3 sequence (DNA): TGTGCCAGCAGTTACTGGCTTGGTGTGGCCCTCCACTTT. As protein: CASSYWLGVALHF.

This clonotype was recorded at least ten times. This sequence joins TRBV9 and TRBJ2-5; 10 bases match TRBD2. The V segment lost 5 bases and the J segment 4 bases; nucleotides outside the gene matches: 11. The CDR3 covers 16 residues. CDR1 SGDLS and CDR2 YYNGEE come from the germline V gene. As DNA, the CDR3 is TGTGCCAGCAGTCCTCAAGAGCGGGGGGGCGGAGAGACCCAGTACTTC. As protein: CASSPQERGGGETQYF.

The chain joins TRBV20-1 to TRBJ1-1, with a weak D call TRBD1 (6 bases). The germline V gene has CDR1 DFQATT and CDR2 SNEGSKA (reference sequence). This CDR3 is built from 16 residues. This CDR3 reads CSPTIPRWGANTEAFF. CDR3 sequence (DNA): TGCAGCCCCACGATCCCGCGATGGGGGGCGAACACTGAAGCTTTCTTT.

There are many counts of this clonotype. The rearrangement uses TRBV20-1 and TRBJ2-1; 12 positions agree with TRBD2. Trimming at V came to 6 bases and at J to 4 bases, leaving 7 bases not matched to a gene. This CDR3 contains 15 residues. CDR1 DFQATT and CDR2 SNEGSKA come from the germline V gene (reference sequence). CDR3 amino acids: CSASTSGGYYNEQFF. Written as DNA, the CDR3 is TGCAGTGCCTCGACTAGCGGGGGATATTACAATGAGCAGTTCTTC.

The rearrangement joins TRBV20-1 to TRBJ2-1, with 10 bases matching TRBD2. V trimming: 3 bases; J trimming: 0 bases; junction bases outside the gene matches: 11. From germline, CDR1 is DFQATT and CDR2 SNEGSKA (reference sequence). CDR3 length: 18 residues. The CDR3 nucleotides read TGCAGTGCTAGGGGTGGACTAGCGGTCCACAGCTCCTACAATGAGCAGTTCTTC. Protein product: CSARGGLAVHSSYNEQFF.

This clonotype was picked up many times. The rearrangement uses TRBV20-1 and TRBJ2-3; D remains ambiguous. Trimming removed 5 bases at V and 2 bases at J, with 8 bases between. The V gene's germline CDR1 is DFQATT and CDR2 SNEGSKA (reference sequence). CDR3 length: 12 residues. In DNA form, the CDR3 reads TGCAGTGCTGAAAGGTCCACAGATACGCAGTATTTT. It specifies CSAERSTDTQYF.

This clonotype was picked up a small number of times. The gene calls are TRBV5-6 and TRBJ1-1; 9 nucleotides align to TRBD1. With 3 bases clipped from V and 0 bases from J, the junction kept 3 bases outside the gene matches. Germline values: CDR1 SGHDT, CDR2 YYEEEE. This CDR3 spans 15 amino acids. CDR3 sequence reads: CASSYRGPVNTEAFF. The CDR3 DNA is TGTGCCAGCAGCTACAGGGGGCCCGTGAACACTGAAGCTTTCTTT.

This clonotype was detected many times. The chain employs TRBV6-6 and TRBJ1-4, with a tentative D call TRBD1 (6 bases). Per germline, CDR1 MNHNY and CDR2 SVGAGI (reference sequence). The CDR3 extends over 14 amino acids. V lost 2 bases, J lost 5 bases, and 9 bases lay in between. This CDR3 reads CASSYEDSNEKLFF. The CDR3 DNA reads as TGTGCCAGCAGTTACGAGGACAGCAATGAAAAACTGTTTTTT.

This clonotype turned up a few times. The gene calls are TRBV6-6 and TRBJ2-2; a possible D gene is TRBD2 (5 bases). This CDR3 spans 12 amino acids. V was pared by 10 bases and J by 5 bases, with 11 bases between. Germline V CDR1 and CDR2: MNHNY, SVGAGI (reference sequence). This chain's CDR3 is CATHRRTGELFF. Written as DNA, the CDR3 is TGTGCCACCCATAGGAGGACCGGGGAGCTGTTTTTT.

V gene TRBV6-6 combines with J gene TRBJ1-1; D is unresolved. The CDR3 has 13 amino acids. CDR1 and CDR2 (germline): MNHNY, SVGAGI (reference sequence). Trimming shortened V by 4 bases and J by 1 base, and 7 bases separated the two germline ends. The CDR3 DNA is TGTGCCAGCAGTTGGATGGGGAACACTGAAGCTTTCTTT. Protein: CASSWMGNTEAFF.

There are many counts of this clonotype. The V gene is TRBV7-6, the J gene TRBJ2-4; D not resolved. Germline loops: CDR1 SGHVS, CDR2 FNYEAQ. There are 19 residues in the CDR3. V lost 5 bases and J 1 base, leaving 24 bases between the germline ends. CDR3: CASSPDVPSKLVAKNIQYF. As DNA, the CDR3 is TGTGCCAGCAGCCCCGACGTTCCGTCGAAACTGGTGGCCAAAAACATTCAGTACTTC.

This clonotype occurred a few times. The V and J genes are TRBV19 and TRBJ2-4; the D is unclear. This CDR3 region has 15 residues. Deletions cut 5 bases from V and 0 bases from J, with 11 bases between. From germline, CDR1 is LNHDA and CDR2 SQIVND (reference sequence). The CDR3 reads CASSDAGEAKNIQYF. The CDR3 DNA follows: TGTGCCAGTAGTGACGCTGGGGAAGCCAAAAACATTCAGTACTTC.

This clonotype has just a few counts. The chain is built from TRBV7-8 and TRBJ2-2, with 7 nucleotides matching TRBD1. V lost 3 bases and J lost 6; bases outside the gene matches: 4. The CDR3 extends over 14 amino acids. Germline V CDR1 and CDR2: SGHVS, FQNEAQ. The CDR3 nucleotides read TGTGCCAGCAGCTTCGGGACAGCTCCCGGGGAGCTGTTTTTT. This encodes CASSFGTAPGELFF.

This clonotype was seen more than once but under ten times. The chain joins TRBV12-1 to TRBJ2-3; the DNA was not compared with TRBD1, the D call given in the table. TRBV12-1 is a pseudogene segment. The CDR3 runs to 14 residues. The CDR3 loop is CASTKATGQDTQYF. DNA of the CDR3: TGTGCCAGCACCAAGGCGACAGGGCAAGATACGCAGTATTTT.

In its sample, this clonotype was seen many times. The gene calls are TRBV4-2 and TRBJ2-5; no clear D. This CDR3 has 13 residues. V dropped 4 bases and J dropped 5 bases, with 11 bases sitting between them. Per the germline V gene, CDR1 is LGHNA and CDR2 is YNFKEQ. The CDR3 spells CASSPEARETQYF. The CDR3, as DNA: TGTGCCAGCAGCCCCGAGGCGAGGGAGACCCAGTACTTC.

This clonotype was detected a few times. The chain is built from TRBV18 and TRBJ2-7, with 9 bases identical to TRBD1. V lost 6 bases and J lost 4; bases outside the gene matches: 7. The germline CDR1 and CDR2 sequences are KGHSH and LQKENI. The CDR3 spans 14 residues. The CDR3: CASSPGQGLYEQYF. Here the CDR3 DNA reads TGTGCCAGCTCTCCGGGACAGGGTTTATACGAGCAGTACTTC.